The rows below give T cell receptor beta chains drawn from one sample of a study of siplizumab effects on memory and regulatory T cells. Produced via immunoSEQ multiplex PCR; TCRdb's table is partial and in-frame only. The repertoire holds 90,000 to 140,000 clones, with under 95% as singletons. The material sequenced was CD4+ T cells sorted from blood. These receptors came from a human donor in good health. The CDR3 runs from the conserved cysteine through the conserved F or W. A D gene is named only where the DNA matches it firmly. Some rows mark clone size as missing; the rest say once, few, many or name a class of expanded clone.

d_gene: TRBD1
abundance: NA
j_gene: TRBJ1-4
v_gene: TRBV6-5
CDR3nt: TGTGCCAGCAGTTACGCCTGGACAGGGAGTAATGAAAAACTGTTTTTT
CDR3aa: CASSYAWTGSNEKLFF

d_gene: NA
abundance: NA
j_gene: TRBJ1-2
v_gene: TRBV5-1
CDR3nt: TGCGCCAGCAGCTCTCATACCTATGGCTACACCTTC
CDR3aa: CASSSHTYGYTF

d_gene: TRBD1
abundance: NA
j_gene: TRBJ1-2
v_gene: TRBV19
CDR3nt: TGTGCCAGTAGTATGACGATACGGGACAGCCACTATGGCTACACCTTC
CDR3aa: CASSMTIRDSHYGYTF

d_gene: NA
abundance: NA
j_gene: TRBJ1-2
v_gene: TRBV6-5
CDR3nt: TGTGCCAGCAGTTACTCTCCGGGGGGCTACACCTTC
CDR3aa: CASSYSPGGYTF

d_gene: NA
abundance: NA
j_gene: TRBJ1-2
v_gene: TRBV6-1
CDR3nt: TGTGCCAGCAGTGACAGTTATGGCTACACCTTC
CDR3aa: CASSDSYGYTF

d_gene: NA
abundance: NA
j_gene: TRBJ2-6
v_gene: TRBV19
CDR3nt: TGTGCCAGTAGTATAGTGGTCAGGGTTGGGGCCAACGTCCTGACTTTC
CDR3aa: CASSIVVRVGANVLTF

d_gene: NA
abundance: NA
j_gene: TRBJ1-3
v_gene: TRBV5-1
CDR3nt: TGCGCCAGCAGCTTGGCCTCGGGAGGCTCTGGAAACACCATATATTTT
CDR3aa: CASSLASGGSGNTIYF

d_gene: NA
abundance: few
j_gene: TRBJ1-2
v_gene: TRBV20-1
CDR3nt: TGCAGTGCTAGCGGGCCCTATGGCTACACCTTC
CDR3aa: CSASGPYGYTF

d_gene: NA
abundance: NA
j_gene: TRBJ1-1
v_gene: TRBV9
CDR3nt: TGTGCCAGCAGCGTAGAATCAGGGTCCACTGAAGCTTTCTTT
CDR3aa: CASSVESGSTEAFF

d_gene: TRBD1
abundance: NA
j_gene: TRBJ2-7
v_gene: TRBV6-6
CDR3nt: TGTGCCAGCAATCCGGGACAGGGGTCCTACGAGCAGTACTTC
CDR3aa: CASNPGQGSYEQYF

d_gene: NA
abundance: NA
j_gene: TRBJ1-2
v_gene: TRBV5-4
CDR3nt: TGTGCCAGCAGCGCCGCTTATCCAGGGAATGGCTACACCTTC
CDR3aa: CASSAAYPGNGYTF

d_gene: TRBD2
abundance: NA
j_gene: TRBJ2-7
v_gene: TRBV13
CDR3nt: TGTGCCAGCAGCCTTGCCAGACTAGCGGGTGGTCTTGGGGAGCAGTACTTC
CDR3aa: CASSLARLAGGLGEQYF

d_gene: NA
abundance: once
j_gene: TRBJ2-2
v_gene: TRBV5-1
CDR3nt: TGCGCCAGCAGGGAGGGCAGGGGCACCGGGGAGCTGTTTTTT
CDR3aa: CASREGRGTGELFF

d_gene: TRBD1
abundance: NA
j_gene: TRBJ2-4
v_gene: TRBV11-2
CDR3nt: TGTGCCAGCAGCTTAGGGGGACAGATAAGAGGAAACATTCAGTACTTC
CDR3aa: CASSLGGQIRGNIQYF

d_gene: TRBD2
abundance: NA
j_gene: TRBJ2-5
v_gene: TRBV2
CDR3nt: TGTGCCAGCAGTGAAGTCACTTGGACTAGCGACCAAGAGACCCAGTACTTC
CDR3aa: CASSEVTWTSDQETQYF

d_gene: NA
abundance: NA
j_gene: TRBJ1-5
v_gene: TRBV19
CDR3nt: TGTGCCAGTAGTATAATGGCCACAAGAAATCAGCCCCAGCATTTT
CDR3aa: CASSIMATRNQPQHF

d_gene: NA
abundance: NA
j_gene: TRBJ2-1
v_gene: TRBV5-1
CDR3nt: TGCGCCAGCAGCTTGTCGGGCGACTCCTACAATGAGCAGTTCTTC
CDR3aa: CASSLSGDSYNEQFF